Listed here is a single TCR beta chain. The data derive from a study of OX40 agonist ivuxolimab in advanced cancers. The method was immunoSEQ multiplex PCR; TCRdb's version includes in-frame clones alone and lacks a portion of them. The data hold about 7,400 clones, with roughly 84% observed a single time. CDR1 is MNHEY and CDR2 is SVGAGI in the germline V gene. The length of the CDR3 is 12 residues. The ends lost 4 bases at V and 5 bases at J; junction bases unmatched: 1. The starting material was CD4+ or CD8+ T cells sorted from blood, obtained in a trial of the OX40 agonist ivuxolimab. V usage is TRBV6-5 and J usage is TRBJ2-7, with TRBD1 matching over 8 bases. The TCR originated in an adult with an advanced solid tumor such as melanoma, head and neck, liver or kidney cancer. The CDR3 spells CASSWTGNEQYF. As DNA, the CDR3 is TGTGCCAGCAGTTGGACAGGGAACGAGCAGTACTTC.